The 18 T cell receptor beta chains below come from one sample, sequenced in a study of cytomegalovirus exposure and HLA in healthy donors. PCR was performed using 60 Vbeta and 13 Jbeta primers. TCRdb's copy holds only in-frame clones and misses some; the assay was immunoSEQ multiplex PCR. This sample has some 150,000 clones; roughly 78% occur once, and the top ten carry about 3%. The sample comprised PBMCs. The source is a man aged 35-49 years in good health and CMV-seropositive.

This clone has only a few counts. The J gene is TRBJ2-1, the V gene TRBV2; TRBD2 agrees at 16 bases. Germline V gives CDR1 SNHLY, CDR2 FYNNEI. Trimming removed 3 bases from V and 7 bases from J; junction bases left unmatched: 3. The CDR3 is 16 amino acids. The CDR3 DNA reads TGTGCCAGCAGTGATTCGGGACTAGCGGGAGGGAATGAGCAGTTCTTC. It codes for CASSDSGLAGGNEQFF. Drawing the rest from reference TRBV2 and TRBJ2-1, the complete variable domain is EPEVTQTPSHQVTQMGQEVILRCVPISNHLYFYWYRQILGQKVEFLVSFYNNEISEKSEIFDDQFSVERPDGSNFTLKIRSTKLEDSAMYFCASSDSGLAGGNEQFFGPGTRLTVL.

V is TRBV19 and J is TRBJ1-5, with 8 bases identical to TRBD1. The CDR3 runs 15 residues. The trim removed 6 bases at V and 6 bases at J, leaving 10 bases unmatched. CDR1 and CDR2 (germline): LNHDA, SQIVND (reference sequence). The DNA of the CDR3 is TGTGCCAGTAGCCTAAATGGACAGGGCGGTCAGCCCCAGCATTTT. Its translation: CASSLNGQGGQPQHF. Full variable domain (remainder filled in from reference TRBV19 and TRBJ1-5): DGGITQSPKYLFRKEGQNVTLSCEQNLNHDAMYWYRQDPGQGLRLIYYSQIVNDFQKGDIAEGYSVSREKKESFPLTVTSAQKNPTAFYLCASSLNGQGGQPQHFGDGTRLSIL.

This clone was observed once. The chain is built from TRBV7-8 and TRBJ1-2; perhaps TRBD1 as D (6 bases). V dropped 5 bases and J dropped 0 bases, with 13 bases sitting between them. CDR3 size: 15 residues. The V gene's germline CDR1 is SGHVS and CDR2 FQNEAQ. The CDR3 region is CASSEQGKANYGYTF. CDR3 in DNA: TGTGCCAGCAGCGAACAGGGAAAAGCTAACTATGGCTACACCTTC.

This chain connects TRBV4-3 to TRBJ2-3; 8 nucleotides match TRBD2. Germline CDR1 is LGHNA and CDR2 is YSLEER. This CDR3 comprises 17 residues. The trim removed 0 bases at V and 6 bases at J, leaving 11 bases unmatched. This CDR3 reads CASSQDRVPGGTDTQYF. CDR3 in DNA: TGCGCCAGCAGCCAAGATCGGGTGCCGGGGGGGACCGATACGCAGTATTTT.

This sequence joins TRBV7-9 and TRBJ2-1; 10 nucleotides align to TRBD2. There are 16 residues in the CDR3. The J segment lost 6 bases and the V segment lost 3 bases, leaving 8 bases of the junction unmatched. Germline assignment: CDR1 SEHNR and CDR2 FQNEAQ (reference sequence). The CDR3 reads CASSLASGSWSNEQFF. CDR3 in DNA: TGTGCCAGCAGCTTGGCTAGCGGGAGTTGGTCCAATGAGCAGTTCTTC.

The chain links TRBV2 to TRBJ1-2; TRBD1 agrees at 10 bases. After removal of 6 bases from V and 3 bases from J, the junction contained 4 bases not matched to a gene. The germline V gene encodes CDR1 SNHLY and CDR2 FYNNEI. CDR3 length: 14 residues. The CDR3 here is CASRGGTGDYGYTF. The CDR3 DNA sequence: TGTGCCAGCAGAGGAGGGACAGGGGACTATGGCTACACCTTC.

This rearrangement joins TRBV29-1 to TRBJ1-3; perhaps TRBD1 as D (6 bases). The CDR3 has 16 amino acids. Trimming cost V 5 bases and J 4 bases, with 21 bases left between them. Germline loops: CDR1 SQVTM, CDR2 ANQGSEA. The CDR3 region is CSVYFGTSERGNTIYF. The CDR3 DNA follows: TGCAGCGTTTATTTCGGGACATCTGAGCGAGGAAACACCATATATTTT.

This rearrangement joins TRBV5-1 to TRBJ2-5; 11 nucleotides align to TRBD2. Trimming took 4 bases from V and 4 from J; bases not matched to a gene: 3. The germline gives CDR1 SGHRS, CDR2 YFSETQ. The CDR3 contains 14 residues. The CDR3 DNA reads TGCGCCAGCAGCGAAGGACTAGCGGGAGAGACCCAGTACTTC. Translating gives CASSEGLAGETQYF.

The chain combines TRBV28 with TRBJ1-2; the match to TRBD1 covers 12 bases. Trimming took 6 bases from V and 8 from J; bases not matched to a gene: 7. Per the germline V gene, CDR1 is MDHEN and CDR2 is SYDVKM. This CDR3 contains 14 residues. CDR3 in DNA: TGTGCCAGCAGGGGACAGGGGGCAACTCGGGGCTACACCTTC. Protein sequence: CASRGQGATRGYTF.

This chain uses TRBV9 with TRBJ2-7; the match to TRBD1 covers 8 bases. V was pared by 0 bases and J by 1 base, with 9 bases of the junction left unmatched. Germline CDR1 and CDR2: SGDLS and YYNGEE. This CDR3 has 17 amino acids. The CDR3 bases are TGTGCCAGCAGCGTAGCCGATCGGACAGGGACATCCTACGAGCAGTACTTC. Amino acid sequence: CASSVADRTGTSYEQYF.

This chain links TRBV7-9 with TRBJ1-2; the D gene is possibly TRBD1 (5 bases). The ends were cut back, 2 bases at V and 0 bases at J, with 13 bases in the middle. The germline V gene has CDR1 SEHNR and CDR2 FQNEAQ (reference sequence). The CDR3 has 16 amino acids. The CDR3 DNA reads TGTGCCAGCAGCTTATGGAGACAGAAGTCTAACTATGGCTACACCTTC. Protein: CASSLWRQKSNYGYTF.

The chain employs TRBV14 and TRBJ1-3; 8 bases agree with TRBD1. Trimming took 4 bases from V and 2 from J; bases not matched to a gene: 4. Germline values: CDR1 SGHDN, CDR2 FVKESK. This CDR3 region has 15 residues. The CDR3 DNA reads TGTGCCAGCAGCCCACAGGGGGTCCCTGGAAACACCATATATTTT. This translates into CASSPQGVPGNTIYF.

This clone appeared once. V is TRBV5-1 and J is TRBJ1-5, with 9 nucleotides matching TRBD1. J lost 2 bases, V lost 4 bases, and 4 bases had no gene match. CDR1 SGHRS and CDR2 YFSETQ come from the germline V gene. The CDR3 extends over 15 amino acids. The CDR3 sequence: CASSRTGEGNQPQHF. As DNA, the CDR3 is TGCGCCAGCAGCCGGACAGGGGAGGGCAATCAGCCCCAGCATTTT.

The V call is TRBV28, the J call TRBJ2-1; 8 nucleotides match TRBD2. With V trimmed by 3 bases and J by 13 bases, 8 bases remained unmatched. There are 13 residues in the CDR3. Germline loops: CDR1 MDHEN, CDR2 SYDVKM. This chain's CDR3 is CASSFSGTRGQFF. In DNA form, the CDR3 reads TGTGCCAGCAGTTTCTCCGGGACTAGGGGACAGTTCTTC.

This clone was found a few times. The chain links TRBV6-5 to TRBJ1-1; D is perhaps TRBD1 (6 bases). The CDR3 runs 15 residues. Germline CDR1 reads MNHEY; CDR2 reads SVGAGI. V was pared by 6 bases and J by 5 bases, with 19 bases between. CDR3: CASSHFAGGVTEAFF. The CDR3 DNA is TGTGCCAGCAGCCACTTTGCGGGGGGCGTGACTGAAGCTTTCTTT.

The CDR3 DNA sequence: TGTGCCAGCAGTGGACCGGGACTAGCGGAATACAATGAGCAGTTCTTC. Residues: CASSGPGLAEYNEQFF. This chain uses TRBV2 with TRBJ2-1; 11 bases are a match to TRBD2. Germline CDR1 SNHLY, CDR2 FYNNEI. J lost 4 bases, V lost 4 bases, and 6 bases had no gene match. The CDR3 loop spans 16 amino acids. Drawing the rest from reference TRBV2 and TRBJ2-1, the complete variable domain is EPEVTQTPSHQVTQMGQEVILRCVPISNHLYFYWYRQILGQKVEFLVSFYNNEISEKSEIFDDQFSVERPDGSNFTLKIRSTKLEDSAMYFCASSGPGLAEYNEQFFGPGTRLTVL.

V usage is TRBV21-1 and J usage is TRBJ1-4. TRBV21-1 is listed as a pseudogene. This CDR3 contains 16 residues. CDR3 in DNA: TGTGCCAGCAGCAAACCCTCGTGGGGGGGCGAGGAAAAACTGTTTTTT. As protein: CASSKPSWGGEEKLFF.

V and J are TRBV30 and TRBJ2-1; D is possibly TRBD1 (5 bases). V shed 1 base and J shed 8 bases, with 12 bases lying between them. Germline values: CDR1 GTSNPN, CDR2 SVGIG (reference sequence). CDR3 length: 13 residues. In DNA form, the CDR3 reads TGTGCCTGGAGTGAACAGGTGAGCGATGAGCAGTTCTTC. The encoded protein is CAWSEQVSDEQFF.